This TCR beta chain was recorded in a study of beta chain features in type 1 diabetes. Purities over 95% were achieved in all sorted populations. CDR3 length equals 14 residues. Germline V gene data show CDR1 as SGHTA and CDR2 as FQGNSA. V lost 5 bases, J lost 2 bases, and 11 bases lay in between. Of the isolated RNA, all was reverse transcribed, and so the sequenced material was expressed TCRB transcripts. Generated by immunoSEQ multiplex PCR, the TCRdb table keeps only in-frame clones and is missing some. Of about 220,000 clones in the sample, 9.5% to 13% were seen once. The rearrangement joins TRBV7-2 to TRBJ2-3; D may be TRBD2 (6 bases). The source material was central memory CD4+ T cells from blood. The source of this sequence is a man aged 18 to 30 in good health. The CDR3 loop reads CASSPQRVTDTQYF. In DNA form, the CDR3 reads TGTGCCAGCAGCCCGCAGCGGGTCACAGATACGCAGTATTTT.